One and the same sample provided the 21 T cell receptor beta chains below, sequenced in a study of patients and donors after allogeneic stem cell transplantation. TCRdb processed the RT-PCR reads anew with MiXCR; each CDR3 protein has one entry. The sample yields some 90,000 distinct CDR3 sequences, around 49% seen once. Sequencing input: blood, either unsorted or a sorted T cell fraction (not recorded which). The receptor set was obtained from a human donor who was either an allogeneic HSCT recipient or a stem cell or donor lymphocyte infusion donor (not recorded which). It is not recorded whose cells these are; they may come from a transplant donor.

This clonotype was picked up a small number of times. The V gene is TRBV6-5, the J gene TRBJ1-1; D remains unclear. CDR1 is MNHEY, CDR2 SVGAGI, per germline. The CDR3 is 14 residues long. V shed 7 bases and J shed 1 base, with 13 bases lying between them. CDR3 sequence: CASMAQTTNTEAFF. In DNA form, the CDR3 reads TGTGCCAGCATGGCTCAGACCACGAACACTGAAGCTTTCTTT.

This clonotype was picked up one time. The chain has TRBV4-3 and TRBJ1-1; perhaps TRBD1 as D (5 bases). Germline CDR1 reads LGHNA; CDR2 reads YSLEER. Trimming pared 4 bases from V and 3 bases from J, leaving 18 bases between. This CDR3 contains 16 residues. CDR3 nucleotides: TGCGCCAGCAGCCCCAGGGTGGGGCTTAAGGACACTGAAGCTTTCTTT. As protein: CASSPRVGLKDTEAFF.

V usage is TRBV24-1 and J usage is TRBJ1-1, with 9 bases identical to TRBD1. The V segment lost 4 bases and the J segment 8 bases; nucleotides outside the gene matches: 10. CDR1 and CDR2 (germline): KGHDR, SFDVKD. The CDR3 spans 15 residues. CDR3 bases: TGTGCCACCAGTGAGGGGACAGGGAGGAAAAAGGAAGCTTTCTTT. It translates to CATSEGTGRKKEAFF.

The chain combines TRBV3-1 with TRBJ1-1; D ambiguous. The CDR3 contains 13 residues. V was cut by 0 bases and J by 7 bases, with 9 bases left in between. Germline lookup yields CDR1 LGHDT and CDR2 YNNKEL (reference sequence). DNA for the CDR3: TGTGCCAGCAGCCAAGATATTCGGGTTGAAGCTTTCTTT. Its translation is CASSQDIRVEAFF.

This clonotype was observed a single time. The chain uses TRBV5-6 and TRBJ1-6; D is possibly TRBD1 (6 bases). The germline CDR1 and CDR2 sequences are SGHDT and YYEEEE. Deletions cut 2 bases from V and 9 bases from J, with 21 bases between. This CDR3 comprises 17 residues. The CDR3 DNA follows: TGTGCCAGCAGCTTTGGGGGCCTTTACGAGAGGAGTTCACCCCTCCACTTT. This codes for CASSFGGLYERSSPLHF.

This clonotype was observed a handful of times. V is TRBV28 and J is TRBJ1-5; D not resolved. V lost 2 bases to trimming and J lost 3 bases, with 11 bases between them. This CDR3 comprises 15 residues. The germline V gene has CDR1 MDHEN and CDR2 SYDVKM. CDR3 nucleotides: TGTGCCAGCAGTTTAGGCAGCCTACTCAATCAGCCCCAGCATTTT. Translation: CASSLGSLLNQPQHF.

The V and J genes are TRBV7-2 and TRBJ1-1; a possible D gene is TRBD1 (6 bases). From germline, CDR1 is SGHTA and CDR2 FQGNSA. This CDR3 region has 15 residues. Trimming left V 3 bases short and J 6 bases short, with 17 bases between. The CDR3 DNA follows: TGTGCCAGCAGCTTTGTAAGGGACAAGGCCTCTGAAGCTTTCTTT. Its translation: CASSFVRDKASEAFF.

A few counts support this clonotype. The chain links TRBV7-8 to TRBJ1-5, with 10 bases aligning to TRBD1. Unmatched junction bases numbered 15, after V lost 5 bases and J lost 11 bases. Germline CDR1 is SGHVS and CDR2 is FQNEAQ. This CDR3 spans 16 amino acids. The CDR3 coding sequence is TGTGCCAGCAGCGCCGGGACAGGGGATACTAGCGGAGCCCAGCATTTT. This codes for CASSAGTGDTSGAQHF.

The chain couples TRBV5-1 to TRBJ1-1; D ambiguous. CDR1 and CDR2 from the germline V gene are SGHRS and YFSETQ. V lost 4 bases to trimming and J lost 0 bases, with 13 bases between them. The CDR3 totals 15 residues. Here the CDR3 DNA reads TGCGCCAGCAGCGTGACAATAGGAATGAACACTGAAGCTTTCTTT. Translation: CASSVTIGMNTEAFF.

The J gene is TRBJ2-3, the V gene TRBV30, with D hard to call. Per the germline V gene, CDR1 is GTSNPN and CDR2 is SVGIG (reference sequence). The CDR3 has 15 residues. V was shortened by 4 bases and J by 7 bases, with 21 bases between the two germline ends. The DNA for the CDR3 is TGTGCCTGGAATAAGGCTCAACGGGTTTCTAATACGCAGTATTTT. Translating gives CAWNKAQRVSNTQYF.

V and J are TRBV27 and TRBJ1-3, with D maybe TRBD1 (5 bases). The CDR3 length is 17 residues. CDR1 and CDR2 (germline): MNHEY, SMNVEV (reference sequence). V shed 2 bases and J shed 0 bases, with 14 bases lying between them. CDR3: CASSLVGRGLSGNTIYF. The CDR3 nucleotides read TGTGCCAGCAGTTTAGTGGGGCGGGGCCTCTCTGGAAACACCATATATTTT.

The chain has TRBV20-1 and TRBJ2-4, with D perhaps being TRBD1 or TRBD2 (5 bases each). The germline V gene encodes CDR1 DFQATT and CDR2 SNEGSKA (reference sequence). V was trimmed by 6 bases and J by 0 bases, leaving 15 bases between them. The CDR3 contains 15 residues. The DNA for the CDR3 is TGCAGTGCCCGGGACGGTACTATAGCCAAAAACATTCAGTACTTC. As protein: CSARDGTIAKNIQYF.

The rearrangement joins TRBV10-3 to TRBJ1-1; D perhaps matches TRBD1 (5 bases). The CDR3 loop spans 13 amino acids. CDR1 is ENHRY, CDR2 SYGVKD, per germline. The V gene lost 6 bases and the J gene lost 1 base, with 9 bases spanning the gap. In nucleotides, the CDR3 is TGTGCCATCAGCTCCGGGACGAACACTGAAGCTTTCTTT. This encodes CAISSGTNTEAFF.

The chain uses TRBV5-1 and TRBJ1-1; 7 bases are shared with TRBD1. This CDR3 has 18 residues. Unmatched junction bases numbered 11, after V lost 0 bases and J lost 0 bases. Looked up from germline, CDR1 is SGHRS and CDR2 is YFSETQ. The CDR3 DNA follows: TGCGCCAGCAGCTTGGAGGTAGGGGGCTCGAAGGTGAACACTGAAGCTTTCTTT. Protein: CASSLEVGGSKVNTEAFF.

J is TRBJ1-2 and V is TRBV5-4; D remains ambiguous. The ends were cut back, 4 bases at V and 8 bases at J, with 12 bases in the middle. The CDR3 is 12 amino acids. Germline CDR1 and CDR2: SGHNT and YYREEE (reference sequence). The CDR3 protein is CASSREGGGYTF. As DNA, the CDR3 is TGTGCCAGCAGCCGGGAAGGAGGCGGCTACACCTTC.

This clonotype was counted a few times. The chain uses TRBV28 and TRBJ1-2; no definite D call. CDR3 length: 15 amino acids. Trimming pared 4 bases from V and 4 bases from J, leaving 16 bases between. CDR1 MDHEN and CDR2 SYDVKM come from the germline V gene. The CDR3 protein is CASSSYLLGPYGYTF. As DNA, the CDR3 is TGTGCCAGCAGTTCTTACCTATTGGGCCCCTATGGCTACACCTTC.

V usage is TRBV6-5 and J usage is TRBJ1-6; D might be TRBD1 (5 bases). The CDR3 loop spans 15 amino acids. Germline CDR1 MNHEY, CDR2 SVGAGI. Trimming pared 2 bases from V and 7 bases from J, leaving 12 bases between. The CDR3 sequence is CASSYRGGQNSPLHF. CDR3 nucleotide sequence: TGTGCCAGCAGTTACAGGGGTGGGCAAAATTCACCCCTCCACTTT.

There are a few counts of this clonotype. The V and J genes are TRBV7-8 and TRBJ1-1; possible D gene TRBD1, 6 bases. Looked up from germline, CDR1 is SGHVS and CDR2 is FQNEAQ. The CDR3 has 16 residues. V lost 1 base, J lost 4 bases, and 16 bases lay in between. In DNA, the CDR3 is TGTGCCAGCAGCTTAGTGAATCGGGGGCTCACCACTGAAGCTTTCTTT. Translation: CASSLVNRGLTTEAFF.

This chain links TRBV7-3 with TRBJ2-1; TRBD1 matches 9 bases. With 2 bases clipped from V and 7 bases from J, the junction kept 9 bases outside the gene matches. Germline V gives CDR1 SGHTA, CDR2 FQGTGA. The CDR3 is made up of 16 amino acids. CDR3 sequence: CASSLLPGTGPNEQFF. DNA of the CDR3: TGTGCCAGCAGCTTACTCCCCGGGACAGGGCCGAATGAGCAGTTCTTC.

This clonotype was counted between two and nine times. The chain has TRBV20-1 and TRBJ1-5; D is uncertain. The germline V gene has CDR1 DFQATT and CDR2 SNEGSKA (reference sequence). Trimming took off 6 bases at V and 0 bases at J, with 6 bases between the two ends. The CDR3 is 12 amino acids. The CDR3 reads CSASYSNQPQHF. The DNA for the CDR3 is TGCAGTGCCTCATATAGCAATCAGCCCCAGCATTTT.

The chain employs TRBV6-6 and TRBJ2-7; D is unclear. Per the germline V gene, CDR1 is MNHNY and CDR2 is SVGAGI (reference sequence). This CDR3 is 13 amino acids long. V was cut by 3 bases and J by 3 bases, with 9 bases left in between. The CDR3 protein is CASSYRADYEQYF. The CDR3 DNA sequence: TGTGCCAGCAGTTATCGGGCTGACTACGAGCAGTACTTC.